One sample yielded the 4 T cell receptor beta chains listed below, sequenced in a study of OX40 agonist ivuxolimab in advanced cancers. Clones were sequenced by immunoSEQ multiplex PCR, and TCRdb holds only the in-frame ones, with some missing. The table shows approximately 70,000 clones, with approximately 86% occurring only once. Sequenced here: CD4+ or CD8+ T cells sorted from blood, sampled in a trial of the OX40 agonist ivuxolimab. These receptors were obtained from an adult with an advanced solid tumor such as melanoma, head and neck, liver or kidney cancer.

The chain recombines TRBV4-1 with TRBJ2-3, with TRBD2 identical over 8 bases. This CDR3 comprises 16 residues. In germline, CDR1 is MGHRA, CDR2 YSYEKL. With V trimmed by 4 bases and J by 4 bases, 10 bases remained unmatched. The CDR3 protein is CASSRAISGGADTQYF. The CDR3 coding sequence is TGCGCCAGCAGCCGAGCGATATCCGGGGGGGCAGATACGCAGTATTTT.

This clone showed up just once. The rearrangement links TRBV29-1 to TRBJ2-3; 10 nucleotides line up with TRBD2. In germline, CDR1 is SQVTM, CDR2 ANQGSEA. The CDR3 contains 13 residues. The V and J ends lost 5 bases and 4 bases, in that order; junction bases with no gene match: 3. As DNA, the CDR3 is TGCAGCGTTCTAGCGGGAGTGGCAGATACGCAGTATTTT. It yields the protein CSVLAGVADTQYF.

The chain joins TRBV7-2 to TRBJ2-7, with TRBD2 identical over 10 bases. CDR3 length: 16 residues. V dropped 1 base and J dropped 6; count of bases not matched to a gene: 9. Per the germline V gene, CDR1 is SGHTA and CDR2 is FQGNSA. In DNA form, the CDR3 reads TGTGCCAGCAGCTTAGTATTTAGCGGGAGGCCCTCCGAGCAGTACTTC. This translates into CASSLVFSGRPSEQYF.

This clone was recorded once. This chain uses TRBV7-8 with TRBJ2-7, with 14 positions matching TRBD2. J gave up 5 bases and V 5 bases, and 8 bases lay outside the gene matches. The CDR3 runs to 16 residues. The germline gives CDR1 SGHVS, CDR2 FQNEAQ. The CDR3 sequence: CASSPQGLAGEDEQYF. CDR3 bases: TGTGCCAGCAGCCCTCAGGGACTAGCGGGGGAGGACGAGCAGTACTTC.